The 28 T cell receptor beta chains in this list originate from one sample, sequenced in a study of vaccination and CD4 T cells after COVID-19 (dated 2022 in TCRdb). Per the publication, the treatment or condition label means: roughly 10-day PBMC culture with coronavirus spike peptide pools or control peptides (ViraFEST assay). The library was made by PCR. Sequencer: Illumina iSeq 100. DNA from cultured CD4+ T cells was subjected to TCR sequencing with the Oncomine TCR Beta short-read assay at the Johns Hopkins FTIC core. Starting from the raw public reads, TCRdb applied fastp trimming at Q25, assembled clones with MiXCR and retained in-frame beta chains. Duplicate CDR3 protein sequences are folded into a single record with the most common DNA and genes. The sample table lists under 20,000 distinct CDR3 sequences, 55% to 70% of them with a count of one. The top ten constitute approximately 8.7% of the sample.

Antigen specificity for these receptors is unknown. Sample: CD4+ T cells from blood, cultured in vitro. These receptors originate from a human donor who had recovered from COVID-19.

This chain links TRBV20-1 with TRBJ1-2; D is unresolved. The germline gives CDR1 DFQATT, CDR2 SNEGSKA (reference sequence). The CDR3 sequence is 15 residues long. The CDR3 sequence: CNALSPGVPNYGYTF. In DNA form, the CDR3 reads TGCAATGCACTGAGCCCCGGGGTTCCTAACTATGGCTACACCTTC.

The V call is TRBV18, the J call TRBJ1-2; D possibly corresponds to TRBD1 (5 bases). Trimming cost V 7 bases and J 0 bases, with 12 bases left between them. From germline, CDR1 is KGHSH and CDR2 LQKENI. The CDR3 runs to 14 residues. CDR3 amino acids: CASWDDRANYGYTF. The CDR3 nucleotides are TGTGCCAGCTGGGATGACAGAGCTAACTATGGCTACACCTTC.

The V and J genes are TRBV6-5 and TRBJ2-3; 11 bases align to TRBD2. This CDR3 is built from 21 residues. V dropped 2 bases and J dropped 2; count of bases not matched to a gene: 18. The V gene's germline CDR1 is MNHEY and CDR2 SVGAGI. The CDR3 region has the DNA TGTGCCAGCAGTTACCCAGGACTAGCGGGCCCTTCACTGCAGGACACAGATACGCAGTATTTT. It encodes CASSYPGLAGPSLQDTDTQYF.

The rearrangement uses TRBV28 and TRBJ2-3; TRBD2 might be the D (6 bases). There are 15 residues in the CDR3. Germline loops: CDR1 MDHEN, CDR2 SYDVKM. Trimming removed 8 bases from V and 2 bases from J, with 17 bases in between. The CDR3 spells CASSSGGGITDTQYF. For the CDR3, the DNA is TGTGCCAGCTCTTCCGGGGGAGGAATCACAGATACGCAGTATTTT.

This clonotype was seen more than once but under ten times. V usage is TRBV10-2 and J usage is TRBJ2-7, with 10 bases that match TRBD2. CDR3 length: 14 amino acids. Germline V gene lookup returns CDR1 WSHSY and CDR2 SAAADI. The J segment lost 2 bases and the V segment lost 2 bases, leaving 0 bases of the junction unmatched. CDR3 nucleotide sequence: TGCGCCAGCAGTGAGACTAGCGGGACCTACGAGCAGTACTTC. It yields the protein CASSETSGTYEQYF.

The rearrangement links TRBV11-3 to TRBJ2-3; 9 bases match TRBD2. This CDR3 contains 17 residues. Germline CDR1 is SGHNT and CDR2 is YENEEA. V dropped 5 bases and J dropped 4; count of bases not matched to a gene: 13. In DNA, the CDR3 is TGTGCCAGCAGCCGAACAACCCTTAGCGGGAGCGCAGATACGCAGTATTTT. The encoded protein is CASSRTTLSGSADTQYF.

The V gene is TRBV7-9, the J gene TRBJ1-1, with D tentatively TRBD1 (5 bases). Germline CDR1 SEHNR, CDR2 FQNEAQ (reference sequence). The V and J ends lost 1 base and 1 base respectively, with 19 bases between them. CDR3 length: 18 amino acids. Here the CDR3 DNA reads TGTGCCAGCAGCTTAGAGGAACCCTACGGGACGGCGAACACTGAAGCTTTCTTT. The encoded protein is CASSLEEPYGTANTEAFF.

The chain couples TRBV7-6 to TRBJ2-7; possibly TRBD1 for D (6 bases). Trimming left V 5 bases short and J 7 bases short, with 12 bases between. CDR1 is SGHVS and CDR2 is FNYEAQ in the germline V gene. The CDR3 totals 12 residues. Here the CDR3 DNA reads TGTGCCAGCAGCCCCGACAGGCGGGAGCAGTACTTC. Translating it yields CASSPDRREQYF. The variable domain in full, completed from reference TRBV7-6 and TRBJ2-7, reads GAGVSQSPRYKVTKRGQDVALRCDPISGHVSLYWYRQALGQGPEFLTYFNYEAQQDKSGLPNDRFSAERPEGSISTLTIQRTEQRDSAMYRCASSPDRREQYFGPGTRLTVT.

This chain links TRBV20-1 with TRBJ2-1, with TRBD2 identical over 11 bases. CDR3 length equals 16 residues. Germline V CDR1 and CDR2: DFQATT, SNEGSKA (reference sequence). With 5 bases clipped from V and 5 bases from J, the junction kept 11 bases outside the gene matches. CDR3 residues: CSAPPSLAGAHNEQFF. In nucleotides, the CDR3 is TGCAGTGCTCCACCCTCACTAGCGGGGGCCCACAATGAGCAGTTCTTC.

CDR3 sequence (DNA): TGTGCCAGCAGGCCAGCGGGACTCTACGAGCAGTACTTC. This translates into CASRPAGLYEQYF. The chain recombines TRBV28 with TRBJ2-7, with 7 positions matching TRBD2. The germline CDR1 and CDR2 sequences are MDHEN and SYDVKM. There are 13 residues in the CDR3. J lost 3 bases, V lost 6 bases, and 5 bases had no gene match.

This clonotype came up a few times. The genes are TRBV7-9 and TRBJ2-5; D remains unclear. This CDR3 has 12 amino acids. V lost 5 bases to trimming and J lost 5 bases, with 9 bases between them. The V gene's germline CDR1 is SEHNR and CDR2 FQNEAQ (reference sequence). Here the CDR3 reads CASSAAGETQYF. CDR3 coding DNA: TGTGCCAGCAGCGCCGCTGGGGAGACCCAGTACTTC.

This clonotype came up a few times. This sequence joins TRBV5-4 and TRBJ2-1, with 7 bases fitting TRBD1. The J call is doubtful: the DNA matches TRBJ2-7 better. Per the germline V gene, CDR1 is SGHNT and CDR2 is YYREEE (reference sequence). The CDR3 length is 14 residues. The CDR3 bases are TGTGCCAGCAGCTATGGGGGACAGCTCTACGAGCAGTACTTC. It translates to CASSYGGQLYEQYF.

V is TRBV7-2 and J is TRBJ1-2, with D tentatively TRBD1 (5 bases). The V gene lost 5 bases and the J gene lost 4 bases, with 11 bases spanning the gap. Germline V gene sequence: CDR1 SGHTA, CDR2 FQGNSA. The CDR3 runs 13 residues. The CDR3 DNA is TGTGCCAGCAGCCAGATGGGGGTCTATGGCTACACCTTC. Translated: CASSQMGVYGYTF.

CDR3 residues: CASSPHMTVSNQPQHF. The CDR3 coding sequence is TGTGCCAGCAGCCCCCACATGACAGTTAGCAATCAGCCCCAGCATTTT. The J gene is TRBJ1-5, the V gene TRBV28; D possibly corresponds to TRBD1 (5 bases). The V end lost 6 bases, the J end lost 0 bases, and 15 bases lay between the germline ends. The germline gives CDR1 MDHEN, CDR2 SYDVKM. The CDR3 contains 16 residues.

In this sample, this clonotype turned up a few times. The genes are TRBV20-1 and TRBJ1-2, with TRBD1 matching over 10 bases. CDR3 length: 14 amino acids. Trimming removed 6 bases from V and 7 bases from J; junction bases left unmatched: 11. In germline, CDR1 is DFQATT, CDR2 SNEGSKA (reference sequence). The CDR3 here is CSASAGTGESGYTF. CDR3 DNA sequence: TGCAGTGCGTCAGCTGGGACAGGGGAATCTGGCTACACCTTC.

The rearrangement uses TRBV5-1 and TRBJ1-5; D not resolved. This CDR3 is 15 amino acids long. Germline V gene sequence: CDR1 SGHRS, CDR2 YFSETQ. The V and J ends lost 1 base and 6 bases respectively, with 14 bases between them. The CDR3: CASSLTGELGQPQHF. In DNA form, the CDR3 reads TGCGCCAGCAGCTTGACTGGGGAATTGGGTCAGCCCCAGCATTTT. Complete variable domain (other parts from reference TRBV5-1 and TRBJ1-5): KAGVTQTPRYLIKTRGQQVTLSCSPISGHRSVSWYQQTPGQGLQFLFEYFSETQRNKGNFPGRFSGRQFSNSRSEMNVSTLELGDSALYLCASSLTGELGQPQHFGDGTRLSIL.

The gene calls are TRBV24-1 and TRBJ1-5; 7 positions agree with TRBD1. The V gene's germline CDR1 is KGHDR and CDR2 SFDVKD. Germline trimming cut 8 bases from V and 0 bases from J; bases unmatched to any gene: 9. This CDR3 region has 16 residues. The CDR3 sequence is CATNRHRGYSNQPQHF. In DNA, the CDR3 is TGTGCCACCAACCGACACAGGGGTTATAGCAATCAGCCCCAGCATTTT.

The J gene is TRBJ1-2, the V gene TRBV6-5; TRBD1 aligns across 7 bases. This CDR3 spans 15 amino acids. In germline, CDR1 is MNHEY, CDR2 SVGAGI. V was clipped by 3 bases and J by 6 bases; unmatched bases: 10. The CDR3 here is CASSYPVGTVDGYTF. The DNA for the CDR3 is TGTGCCAGCAGTTATCCCGTCGGGACAGTCGATGGCTACACCTTC.

CDR3 nucleotides: TGTGCCATCAAGCCGGGAGGGTCGGGCAATGAGCAGTTCTTC. It yields the protein CAIKPGGSGNEQFF. The V and J genes are TRBV10-3 and TRBJ2-1; 8 bases are shared with TRBD2. Germline assignment: CDR1 ENHRY and CDR2 SYGVKD. The CDR3 has 14 amino acids. V shed 7 bases and J 6 bases; nucleotides not matched to a gene: 8.

V usage is TRBV5-1 and J usage is TRBJ2-5; D remains unclear. With 4 bases removed from V and 3 bases from J, the gap between germline ends came to 16 bases. The V gene's germline CDR1 is SGHRS and CDR2 YFSETQ. The CDR3 extends over 15 amino acids. CDR3: CASSIITGPEETQYF. The CDR3 DNA sequence: TGCGCCAGCAGCATCATAACCGGGCCAGAAGAGACCCAGTACTTC.

V is TRBV11-2 and J is TRBJ2-7; no firm D call. The CDR3 runs 14 residues. CDR1 is SGHAT and CDR2 is FQNNGV in the germline V gene. Between the trimmed V and J ends, which lost 3 bases and 5 bases, there was a span of 14 bases. The CDR3 reads CASSLAGALNEQYF. The CDR3 coding sequence is TGTGCCAGCAGCTTGGCAGGCGCTTTGAACGAGCAGTACTTC.

This clonotype was counted a few times. V usage is TRBV24-1 and J usage is TRBJ2-7; 8 nucleotides align to TRBD1. The CDR3 spans 15 residues. Looked up from germline, CDR1 is KGHDR and CDR2 is SFDVKD. Losses at the gene ends were 3 bases for V and 2 bases for J; bases not matched to a gene: 5. The CDR3 protein is CATSDPGQGAYEQYF. The DNA of the CDR3 is TGTGCCACCAGTGATCCCGGACAGGGAGCCTACGAGCAGTACTTC.

This clonotype came up a few times. V gene TRBV28 combines with J gene TRBJ1-2, with D unresolved. Per the germline V gene, CDR1 is MDHEN and CDR2 is SYDVKM. The CDR3 has 13 amino acids. V was shortened by 1 base and J by 1 base, with 4 bases between the two germline ends. This chain's CDR3 is CASSLLDNYGYTF. DNA for the CDR3: TGTGCCAGCAGTTTATTAGATAACTATGGCTACACCTTC.

V is TRBV7-3 and J is TRBJ2-3; 8 nucleotides agree with TRBD1. The J segment lost 4 bases and the V segment lost 5 bases, leaving 5 bases of the junction unmatched. The germline V gene encodes CDR1 SGHTA and CDR2 FQGTGA. This CDR3 has 14 amino acids. CDR3 in amino acids: CASSASRGPDTQYF. The DNA for the CDR3 is TGTGCCAGCAGCGCAAGCAGGGGGCCAGATACGCAGTATTTT. The full variable domain, with the rest looked up from reference TRBV7-3 and TRBJ2-3, is GAGVSQTPSNKVTEKGKYVELRCDPISGHTALYWYRQSLGQGPEFLIYFQGTGAADDSGLPNDRFFAVRPEGSVSTLKIQRTERGDSAVYLCASSASRGPDTQYFGPGTRLTVL.

The chain employs TRBV10-3 and TRBJ2-1; TRBD2 matches 9 bases. With V trimmed by 0 bases and J by 6 bases, 15 bases remained unmatched. Germline lookup yields CDR1 ENHRY and CDR2 SYGVKD. The CDR3 is 19 amino acids. The CDR3 sequence is CAISESVPPTSGRCNEQFF. The DNA of the CDR3 is TGTGCCATCAGTGAGTCGGTACCCCCGACTAGCGGACGCTGCAATGAGCAGTTCTTC.

The chain links TRBV7-2 to TRBJ2-7; 7 bases are shared with TRBD2. Germline values: CDR1 SGHTA, CDR2 FQGNSA. This CDR3 contains 14 residues. V trimming: 5 bases; J trimming: 5 bases; junction bases outside the gene matches: 9. The CDR3 protein is CASSLLGGDHEQYF. The CDR3 DNA reads TGTGCCAGCAGCCTGCTGGGAGGGGACCACGAGCAGTACTTC.

The chain links TRBV7-9 to TRBJ1-2; 8 bases fit TRBD1. The J segment lost 14 bases and the V segment lost 3 bases, leaving 11 bases of the junction unmatched. CDR1 and CDR2 from the germline V gene are SEHNR and FQNEAQ (reference sequence). The CDR3 runs 13 residues. The CDR3 coding sequence is TGTGCCAGCAGCTTCCGGGACAGGCCGCATAGTACCTTC. This encodes CASSFRDRPHSTF.

This chain uses TRBV27 with TRBJ2-7; no clear D gene. CDR1 is MNHEY and CDR2 is SMNVEV in the germline V gene (reference sequence). CDR3 length: 14 amino acids. Trimming removed 3 bases at V and 2 bases at J, with 11 bases between. The CDR3 here is CASSFTRGPYEQYF. The DNA of the CDR3 is TGTGCCAGCAGTTTCACTCGAGGCCCCTACGAGCAGTACTTC.